This paragraph covers one T cell receptor (beta chain) sequence. Its recognized antigen is unknown. Base qualities are not at hand, and no much larger clone is one base apart. The data derive from a study of vaccination and CD4 T cells after COVID-19 (dated by TCRdb to between 2021 and 2024). About the full investigation: Every convalescent patient had a positive nasal swab PCR test for SARS-CoV-2, with mild disease in nine patients and severe disease in one. In the convalescent cohort there were six males and four females, among whom were two Hispanic individuals, seven Caucasians, two Asians and one multiracial person. Two doses of either the Pfizer-BioNTech BNT162b2 vaccine (n=8) or the Moderna mRNA-1273 vaccine (n=2) were administered to participants. Post-COVID blood samples were collected from convalescent patients a median of around 100 days after diagnosis, with a range of roughly 30 to 161 days. Post-vaccine blood samples were taken a median of roughly 75 days after the second vaccine dose, with a range of about 13 to 241 days. Culture stimuli were overlapping spike peptide pools from SARS-CoV-2 and from the common cold coronaviruses HCoV-NL63, HCoV-OC43 and HCoV-229E. Control cultures used a CEFX viral epitope pool as positive control, an HIV-1 Nef peptide pool as negative control, or no peptide. The spike-specific CD4+ TCR repertoire was compared before and after mRNA vaccination in under 11 COVID-19 convalescent patients and a handful of infection-naive healthy vaccine recipients. What the study reported, not specific to this receptor: In convalescent patients, a median about 86% of post-vaccine SARS-CoV-2-reactive clones were detected only after vaccination, and vaccine-specific priming was suggested by this finding. An increase in the median number of SARS-CoV-2-reactive clonotypes from 21 after infection to some 40 after vaccination was observed, but the change was not found to be significant. Relatively few convalescent patients were included in the study, and early timepoints after natural infection were not analyzed. In convalescent patients, nearly all vaccine-specific clones (304 of 307) were found to be mono-reactive for SARS-CoV-2 spike rather than cross-reactive with common cold coronaviruses.

Libraries came from PCR. TCR sequencing of DNA from cultured CD4+ T cells used the Oncomine TCR Beta short-read assay at the Johns Hopkins FTIC core. The QIAamp micro DNA kit was used to extract genomic DNA from the cultured CD4+ T cells. Oncomine TCR Beta libraries made from cultured CD4+ T cells were pooled using unique dual indexes and sequenced on an Illumina iSeq 100. The original pipeline was this. Non-productive sequences were removed, and CDR3s that did not start with C, did not end with F or W, or were shorter than 7 amino acids were discarded. The MANAFEST web application was used to identify antigen-specific clonotypes by comparing peptide-stimulated wells against reference wells and other culture wells. To be called positive, a clone needed an FDR below 0.05, an odds ratio above 5, and a productive frequency above 0.1% in at least two of three replicate wells. A clonotype was classed as cross-reactive if the clonotype showed significant expansion both in SARS-CoV-2 spike wells and in at least one common cold coronavirus spike condition. Using R version 3.6.1, CDR3 homology was evaluated through Levenshtein distances (stringdist) along with unrooted phylogenetic trees (ape). Using fastp at Q25 and MiXCR, TCRdb reprocessed the public reads and kept productive beta chains. Each entry is one CDR3 protein sequence, shown with its most common DNA and genes. The V and J calls and clone size are TCRdb's, not the authors'. For this sample the table gives fewer than 15,000 distinct CDR3 sequences, of which over 25% were detected only once. The ten biggest clones cover approximately 15% of the sample.

The CDR3 goes from the cysteine to the phenylalanine over 20 residues. Only the CDR3 DNA stays, 60 bases, in frame from base 1. V loses 5 bases at its end and J loses 0 bases; junction bases beyond the gene matches: 17. From the germline V gene, CDR1 is SGHVS and CDR2 is FQNEAQ. According to the study, the label for this sample's treatment or condition signals: approximately 9-day PBMC culture with coronavirus spike peptide pools or control peptides (ViraFEST assay). The study used the ViraFEST assay, which expanded antigen-specific T cells with peptide pools and then identified expanded clonotypes by TCR sequencing. Positive SARS-CoV-2 PCR tests in the convalescent patients dated from March to December 2020, before Alpha, Beta and Delta variants emerged in the United States. PBMCs were cultured at around 2.2 million per well in IMDM supplemented with 5% human AB serum and around 10 IU/ml IL-2, with approximately 10 ug/ml peptide pools added. On days 3 and 7, half of the culture medium was replaced with fresh IL-2-containing medium. CD4+ T cells were isolated after about 10 days of culture through negative selection using the EasySep CD4+ T cell isolation kit. PBMCs were separated from whole blood using Ficoll-Paque Plus gradient centrifugation and then either used fresh or cryopreserved at -140C. Each culture condition was generally run in triplicate wells.

The chain employs TRBV7-8 and TRBJ1-3, with 9 middle bases fitting TRBD1. The origin of this receptor is a human donor with COVID-19. Source material: cultured CD4+ T cells from blood. The nucleotide sequence reads as follows: TGTGCCAGCAGCCTCTTGACGAATACAGGGGGCTCAAGCTCTGGAAACACCATATATTTT. Translation gives CASSLLTNTGGSSSGNTIYF.